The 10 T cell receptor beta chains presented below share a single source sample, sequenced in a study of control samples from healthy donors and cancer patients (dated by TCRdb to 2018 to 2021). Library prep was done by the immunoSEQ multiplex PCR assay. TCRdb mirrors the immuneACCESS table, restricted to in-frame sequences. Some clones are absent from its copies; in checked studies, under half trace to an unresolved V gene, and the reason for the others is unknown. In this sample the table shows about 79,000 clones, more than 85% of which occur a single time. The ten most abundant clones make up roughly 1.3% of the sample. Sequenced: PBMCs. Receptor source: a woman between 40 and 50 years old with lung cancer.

The CDR3 DNA sequence: TGTGCCAGCAGCTTTCCGGACGTAGCTGAAGCTTTCTTT. It is translated as CASSFPDVAEAFF. J is TRBJ1-1 and V is TRBV7-2; D not certain. The CDR3 has 13 amino acids. V was pared by 3 bases and J by 6 bases, with 11 bases between. Germline CDR1 reads SGHTA; CDR2 reads FQGNSA.

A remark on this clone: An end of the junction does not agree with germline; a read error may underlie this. The CDR3 loop reads CASSQATQGVNF. As DNA, the CDR3 is TGTGCCAGCAGCCAGGCGACACAGGGGGTGAACTTC. The chain joins TRBV3-1 (or the pseudogene TRBV3-2) to TRBJ1-2; 8 nucleotides align to TRBD1. The CDR3 is made up of 12 amino acids. Germline V gene data show CDR1 as LGHDT and CDR2 as YNNKEL (reference sequence).

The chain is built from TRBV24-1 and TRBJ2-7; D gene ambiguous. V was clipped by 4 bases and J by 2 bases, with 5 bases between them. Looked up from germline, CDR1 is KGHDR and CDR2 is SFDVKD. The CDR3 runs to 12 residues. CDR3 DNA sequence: TGTGCCACCAGTGAGGGGACCTACGAGCAGTACTTC. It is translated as CATSEGTYEQYF.

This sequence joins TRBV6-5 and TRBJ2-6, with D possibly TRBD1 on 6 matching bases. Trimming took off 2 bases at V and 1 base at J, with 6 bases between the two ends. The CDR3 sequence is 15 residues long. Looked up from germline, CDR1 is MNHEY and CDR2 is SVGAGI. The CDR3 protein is CASSYTGSGANVLTF. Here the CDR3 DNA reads TGTGCCAGCAGTTACACAGGGTCTGGGGCCAACGTCCTGACTTTC.

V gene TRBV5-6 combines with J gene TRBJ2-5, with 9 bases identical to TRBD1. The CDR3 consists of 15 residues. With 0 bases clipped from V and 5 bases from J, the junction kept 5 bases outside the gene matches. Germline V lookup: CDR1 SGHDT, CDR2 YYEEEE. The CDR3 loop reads CASSLGQGVMETQYF. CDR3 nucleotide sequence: TGTGCCAGCAGCTTGGGACAGGGGGTAATGGAGACCCAGTACTTC.

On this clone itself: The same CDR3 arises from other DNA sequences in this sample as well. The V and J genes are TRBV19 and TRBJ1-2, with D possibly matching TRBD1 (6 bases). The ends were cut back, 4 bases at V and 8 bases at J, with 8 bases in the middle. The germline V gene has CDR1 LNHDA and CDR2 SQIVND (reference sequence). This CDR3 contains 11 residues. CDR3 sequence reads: CASSTGVGYTF. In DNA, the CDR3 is TGTGCCAGTAGTACAGGGGTCGGCTACACCTTC.

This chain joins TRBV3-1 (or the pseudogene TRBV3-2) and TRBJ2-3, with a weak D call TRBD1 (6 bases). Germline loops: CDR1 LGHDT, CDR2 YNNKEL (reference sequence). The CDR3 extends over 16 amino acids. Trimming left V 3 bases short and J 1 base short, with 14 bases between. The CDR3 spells CASSHVDRTGTDTQYF. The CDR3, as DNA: TGTGCCAGCAGCCATGTCGACAGGACCGGCACAGATACGCAGTATTTT.

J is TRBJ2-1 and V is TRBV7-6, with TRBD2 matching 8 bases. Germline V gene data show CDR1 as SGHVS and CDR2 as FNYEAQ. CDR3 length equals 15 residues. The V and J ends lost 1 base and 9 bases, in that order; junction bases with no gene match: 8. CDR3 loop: CASSLVHGGASEQFF. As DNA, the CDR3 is TGTGCCAGCAGCTTAGTGCACGGGGGGGCAAGTGAGCAGTTCTTC.

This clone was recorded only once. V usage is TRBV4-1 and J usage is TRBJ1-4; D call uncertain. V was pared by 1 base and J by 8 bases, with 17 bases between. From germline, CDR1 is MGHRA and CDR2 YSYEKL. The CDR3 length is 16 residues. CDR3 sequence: CASSQVSTVLEEKLFF. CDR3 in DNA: TGCGCCAGCAGCCAAGTTTCCACGGTCCTAGAGGAAAAACTGTTTTTT.

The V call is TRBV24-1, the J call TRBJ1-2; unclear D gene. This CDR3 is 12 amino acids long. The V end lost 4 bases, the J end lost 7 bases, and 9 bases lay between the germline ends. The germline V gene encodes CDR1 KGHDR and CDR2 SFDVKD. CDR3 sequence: CATSEWEGGYTF. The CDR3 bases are TGTGCCACCAGTGAGTGGGAGGGTGGCTACACCTTC.